This T cell receptor beta chain was profiled in a study of Ad26.COV2.S vaccination and SARS-CoV-2 variants. Overall study context: The trial was COV1001 and the donor's arm was Ad26.COV2.S. Dosing was one shot or two shots 56 days apart. General study points: Reportedly, spike-specific CD8+ and CD4+ T cell responses achieved substantial breadth once vaccination had taken place. With respect to non-spike TCR breadth, vaccine and placebo recipients were similar.

Here immunoSEQ multiplex PCR was the method, and the copy in TCRdb shows in-frame clones only, minus some. This sample has some 240,000 clones; approximately 90% occur once, and the top ten carry less than 3.5%. Treatment specified: roughly 20 received Ad26.COV2.S at low or high dose, single or two shots; about 5 received placebo; per-sample allocation not given. Vaccine and placebo recipients were sampled on day 63 after the first injection. Trimming shortened V by 3 bases and J by 0 bases, and 7 bases separated the two germline ends. The CDR3 extends over 14 amino acids. In germline, CDR1 is SEHNR, CDR2 FQNEAQ (reference sequence). About this clone: What it binds is not known.

The genes are TRBV7-9 and TRBJ2-3; weak D call: TRBD2 (6 bases). The specimen was peripheral blood, collected in a trial of Ad26.COV2.S vaccine versus placebo. This clonotype originated in a person between 18 and 60 years old who received the Ad26.COV2.S COVID-19 vaccine or a placebo. The CDR3 sequence: CASSFAGSTDTQYF. The CDR3 coding sequence is TGTGCCAGCAGCTTCGCGGGGAGCACAGATACGCAGTATTTT.